This TCR beta chain was observed in a study of PD-1 blockade in classical Hodgkin lymphoma. As regards this clone: This same CDR3 is encoded by further DNA sequences in the sample.

The time point is: newly diagnosed, previously untreated cHL patient sample. The CDR3 covers 12 residues. The V gene's germline CDR1 is MDHEN and CDR2 SYDVKM. Between the trimmed V and J ends, which lost 1 base and 5 bases, there was a span of 5 bases. TCRdb's table, derived via immunoSEQ multiplex PCR, lists solely in-frame clones and lacks some. The data hold roughly 70,000 clones, with 93% observed a single time. The TCR sequence derives from a human donor with classical Hodgkin lymphoma. V gene TRBV28 combines with J gene TRBJ1-2; D is undetermined. The sample comprised peripheral blood mononuclear cells (PBMCs). The CDR3 spells CASSLSGYGYTF. The CDR3 bases are TGTGCCAGCAGTTTATCCGGGTATGGCTACACCTTC.